These 18 T cell receptor beta chains came from one sample sequenced in a study of cytomegalovirus exposure and HLA in healthy donors. Both 60 Vbeta primers and 13 Jbeta primers went into the PCR. The data were produced by immunoSEQ multiplex PCR, yet TCRdb's version contains in-frame clones alone and is incomplete. Among approximately 88,000 clones listed, more than 60% were seen once. Sequencing was performed on PBMCs. These receptors originate from a man between 18 and 35 years old in good health and CMV-seropositive.

The rearrangement links TRBV4-1 to TRBJ1-4; D gene uncertain. The CDR3 spans 13 residues. V lost 4 bases, J lost 7 bases, and 10 bases lay in between. Per germline, CDR1 MGHRA and CDR2 YSYEKL. CDR3 protein: CASSLLEVEKLFF. DNA of the CDR3: TGCGCCAGCAGCCTCCTCGAGGTTGAAAAACTGTTTTTT.

This clone came up a few times. V usage is TRBV5-4 and J usage is TRBJ1-1, with TRBD1 as a possible D gene (5 bases). Germline CDR1 reads SGHNT; CDR2 reads YYREEE (reference sequence). V was pared by 1 base and J by 6 bases, with 10 bases between. This CDR3 contains 13 residues. The CDR3, as DNA: TGTGCCAGCAGCTTGAGGGGCACTTCTGAAGCTTTCTTT. This sequence encodes CASSLRGTSEAFF.

This CDR3 is CASSLFPDPSGANEQFF. The CDR3 DNA reads as TGTGCCAGCAGCCTCTTCCCCGACCCTAGCGGGGCAAATGAGCAGTTCTTC. The gene calls are TRBV7-6 and TRBJ2-1; TRBD2 aligns across 9 bases. This CDR3 is 17 amino acids long. The V segment lost 5 bases and the J segment 7 bases; nucleotides outside the gene matches: 15. The germline V gene encodes CDR1 SGHVS and CDR2 FNYEAQ.

J is TRBJ2-1 and V is TRBV9, with 8 bases fitting TRBD1. V shed 5 bases, J shed 2 bases, and the junction held 3 bases outside the gene matches. The CDR3 is made up of 14 amino acids. CDR1 is SGDLS and CDR2 is YYNGEE in the germline V gene. CDR3 bases: TGTGCCAGCAGTGAGACAGGGGCCTACAATGAGCAGTTCTTC. It codes for CASSETGAYNEQFF.

This clone was observed a few times. V and J are TRBV2 and TRBJ2-1; tentatively, D is TRBD1 (6 bases). V lost 9 bases to trimming and J lost 7 bases, with 13 bases between them. Germline V gene lookup returns CDR1 SNHLY and CDR2 FYNNEI. There are 12 residues in the CDR3. Here the CDR3 DNA reads TGTGCCAGAGCACCCCAGGGGAATGAGCAGTTCTTC. This codes for CARAPQGNEQFF. The full variable domain, completed using reference TRBV2 and TRBJ2-1, is EPEVTQTPSHQVTQMGQEVILRCVPISNHLYFYWYRQILGQKVEFLVSFYNNEISEKSEIFDDQFSVERPDGSNFTLKIRSTKLEDSAMYFCARAPQGNEQFFGPGTRLTVL.

The rearrangement uses TRBV5-6 and TRBJ2-1; 7 bases fit TRBD2. The CDR3 has 16 residues. Germline loops: CDR1 SGHDT, CDR2 YYEEEE. V was clipped by 2 bases and J by 0 bases; unmatched bases: 5. CDR3 protein: CASSFPSGVSYNEQFF. The CDR3 DNA sequence: TGTGCCAGCAGCTTCCCCAGCGGGGTCTCCTACAATGAGCAGTTCTTC.

CDR3 in amino acids: CASSQGPGEAGDTQYF. The DNA of the CDR3 is TGTGCCAGCAGCCAAGGGCCCGGAGAAGCGGGAGATACGCAGTATTTT. The V gene is TRBV4-2, the J gene TRBJ2-3, with a weak D call TRBD2 (6 bases). Germline assignment: CDR1 LGHNA and CDR2 YNFKEQ. Trimming took 1 base from V and 5 from J, leaving 16 bases between them. The CDR3 has 16 residues.

The chain has TRBV5-1 and TRBJ2-7; D ambiguous. There are 14 residues in the CDR3. V was cut by 4 bases and J by 7 bases, with 18 bases left in between. From germline, CDR1 is SGHRS and CDR2 YFSETQ. In nucleotides, the CDR3 is TGCGCCAGCAGCCTTCAGCGCAACATTGGTGAGCAGTACTTC. It translates to CASSLQRNIGEQYF.

This chain joins TRBV28 and TRBJ2-7, with D maybe TRBD1 (6 bases). CDR1 MDHEN and CDR2 SYDVKM come from the germline V gene. This CDR3 is built from 14 residues. Trimming cost V 6 bases and J 0 bases, with 12 bases left between them. Here the CDR3 DNA reads TGTGCCAGCAGCCAACAGGGAAGCTCCTACGAGCAGTACTTC. This translates into CASSQQGSSYEQYF.

The chain carries TRBV6-5 and TRBJ2-7, with D maybe TRBD2 (5 bases). CDR1 and CDR2 from the germline V gene are MNHEY and SVGAGI. The CDR3 covers 15 residues. Trimming left V 6 bases short and J 2 bases short, with 17 bases between. DNA for the CDR3: TGTGCCAGCAGCGTCGAGGAGGACCCCGCCTACGAGCAGTACTTC. This gives the protein CASSVEEDPAYEQYF.

The chain joins TRBV6-5 to TRBJ1-1; no clear D gene. CDR3 length: 12 amino acids. Trimming left V 2 bases short and J 10 bases short, with 11 bases between. The germline V gene encodes CDR1 MNHEY and CDR2 SVGAGI. CDR3 DNA: TGTGCCAGCAGTTACCTTGGAGGGTTAGCTTTCTTT. Translating gives CASSYLGGLAFF.

The V and J genes are TRBV6-1 and TRBJ1-5; weak D call: TRBD1 (5 bases). Per the germline V gene, CDR1 is MNHNS and CDR2 is SASEGT. This CDR3 spans 14 amino acids. Trimming took 5 bases from V and 7 from J, leaving 15 bases between them. The CDR3 loop reads CASSPRGTFQPQHF. The CDR3, as DNA: TGTGCCAGCAGTCCACGGGGGACGTTCCAGCCCCAGCATTTT.

The chain recombines TRBV5-1 with TRBJ1-2; D call uncertain. The CDR3 loop spans 13 amino acids. The germline gives CDR1 SGHRS, CDR2 YFSETQ. V shed 3 bases and J shed 4 bases, with 10 bases lying between them. This CDR3 reads CASSSGEIYGYTF. The CDR3 DNA is TGCGCCAGCAGCTCCGGGGAAATCTATGGCTACACCTTC.

This chain connects TRBV11-3 to TRBJ2-1; 12 bases fit TRBD2. V dropped 5 bases and J dropped 6; count of bases not matched to a gene: 5. CDR1 and CDR2 from the germline V gene are SGHNT and YENEEA. The CDR3 covers 15 residues. CDR3 nucleotides: TGTGCCAGCAGCAGGACTAGCGGGATCCTCAATGAGCAGTTCTTC. Translation: CASSRTSGILNEQFF.

The chain employs TRBV25-1 and TRBJ1-3; no reliable D call. This CDR3 is 13 amino acids long. V dropped 4 bases and J dropped 2 bases, with 6 bases sitting between them. Germline lookup yields CDR1 MGHDK and CDR2 SYGVNS. CDR3 DNA sequence: TGTGCCAGCAGTGCAGTAACTGGAAACACCATATATTTT. Protein sequence: CASSAVTGNTIYF.

V is TRBV4-1 and J is TRBJ2-7; TRBD1 is a possible D gene (5 bases). Trimming stripped 6 bases from V and 2 bases from J, with 14 bases between. The CDR3 totals 14 residues. Germline CDR1 reads MGHRA; CDR2 reads YSYEKL. The CDR3: CASSRPGQTYEQYF. DNA for the CDR3: TGCGCCAGCAGTCGGCCAGGGCAAACCTACGAGCAGTACTTC.

The CDR3 coding sequence is TGTGCCAGCAGTTTTGGGACAGGGGTAGCAGATACGCAGTATTTT. The encoded protein is CASSFGTGVADTQYF. This chain joins TRBV27 and TRBJ2-3; 10 positions match TRBD1. This CDR3 is built from 15 residues. Germline V gene data show CDR1 as MNHEY and CDR2 as SMNVEV (reference sequence). V dropped 3 bases and J dropped 4; count of bases not matched to a gene: 4.

The rearrangement joins TRBV27 to TRBJ2-5, with TRBD1 identical over 10 bases. V lost 8 bases to trimming and J lost 4 bases; unmatched junction nucleotides: 4. The CDR3 runs 13 residues. Germline CDR1 MNHEY, CDR2 SMNVEV (reference sequence). The CDR3 DNA follows: TGTGCCAGCCGGGACAGGGGACGAGAGACCCAGTACTTC. Translated: CASRDRGRETQYF.